This is a list of T cell receptor beta chains from one sample in a study of response to subunit inactivated influenza vaccine. TCRdb re-called the RT-PCR reads through MiXCR, storing one row per CDR3 protein. This table has hundreds of thousands of distinct CDR3 sequences, 15% to 18% appearing once. The sequencing here drew on PBMCs from blood, taken 11 to 12 days after vaccination. The receptors shown here come from a man aged 45-60 years who received an inactivated influenza vaccine. Each CDR3 is given with its conserved first and last residue. A D gene is named only where the DNA matches it firmly. Size is stated for part of the rows, as once, few or many counts, or as a class when the clone is expanded.

TRBV9	TRBJ2-1	NA	NA	TGTGCCAGCAGCGTAGGAGGATTCCACGGCCATGAGCAGTTCTTC	CASSVGGFHGHEQFF
TRBV24-1	TRBJ2-1	NA	NA	TGTGCCACCAGTGGGCAGGGGTCCTACAATGAGCAGTTCTTC	CATSGQGSYNEQFF
TRBV5-1	TRBJ2-1	NA	many	TGTGCCAGCAGCTTGGGGAGCGGTCCCTACAATGAGCAGTTCTTC	CASSLGSGPYNEQFF
TRBV18	TRBJ2-7	NA	NA	TGTGCCAGCTCACCACTTAGACAGGCCAACCCGACCTACGAGCAGTACTTC	CASSPLRQANPTYEQYF
TRBV7-2	TRBJ1-5	NA	NA	TGTGCCAGCAGCTTAGGACAGAGGAGCAATCAGCCCCAGCATTTT	CASSLGQRSNQPQHF
TRBV15	TRBJ1-1	NA	NA	TGTGCCACCAGCAGAGATCTAAGGGTCACTGAAGCTTTCTTT	CATSRDLRVTEAFF
TRBV4-3	TRBJ2-1	NA	NA	TGCGCCAGCAGCCAAGCGGCGGGGAGCAATGAGCAGTTCTTC	CASSQAAGSNEQFF
TRBV19	TRBJ2-4	TRBD1	NA	TGTGCCAGTAGTGACAGGGGAGGAATTCAGTACTTC	CASSDRGGIQYF
TRBV9	TRBJ2-1	TRBD2	few	TGTGCCAGCAGCGTGGGGACTAGCGGGGGGTTCAGCTCCTACAATGAGCAGTTCTTC	CASSVGTSGGFSSYNEQFF
TRBV6-1	TRBJ1-5	NA	many	TGTGCCAGCAGGGACGGAACGTCGCCCCAGCATTTT	CASRDGTSPQHF
TRBV6-4	TRBJ1-2	NA	NA	TGTGCCAGCAGTGAAGGGGACGGTAACTATGGCTACACCTTC	CASSEGDGNYGYTF
TRBV5-6	TRBJ1-6	TRBD1	few	TGTGCCAGCAGCTTGAGGGACAGGGGGAATTCACCCCTCCACTTT	CASSLRDRGNSPLHF
TRBV6-1	TRBJ2-5	TRBD2	many	TGTGCCACCAAGCTTGGCGGAGCGGGGCGAGAGACCCAGTACTTC	CATKLGGAGRETQYF
TRBV5-1	TRBJ2-2	NA	many	TGCGCCAGCAGCCAAACGCCGGGGAACACCGGGGAGCTGTTTTTT	CASSQTPGNTGELFF
TRBV9	TRBJ2-2	NA	NA	TGTGCCAGCAGCGTATTCTCTTTTGGACAACCCGGGGAGCTGTTTTTT	CASSVFSFGQPGELFF
TRBV15	TRBJ2-2	NA	NA	TGTGCCACCAGCAGAGGCAGGGGCACCGGGGAGCTGTTTTTT	CATSRGRGTGELFF
TRBV9	TRBJ2-5	NA	once	TGTGCCAGCAGCGCGGGCGGGCCCCAAGAGACCCAGTACTTC	CASSAGGPQETQYF
TRBV5-1	TRBJ2-7	NA	NA	TGCGCCAGCAGCCCCTTCGAGGGAAGACAGCAGTACTTC	CASSPFEGRQQYF
TRBV12-3/TRBV12-4	TRBJ2-1	NA	many	TGTGCCAGCAGTGCTGCAGGGGATCGGTTCTTC	CASSAAGDRFF
TRBV20-1	TRBJ2-3	NA	few	TGCAGTGCTAGAGATTTCGGAACAGATACGCAGTATTTT	CSARDFGTDTQYF
TRBV7-2	TRBJ2-4	NA	NA	TGTGCCAGCAGCTTGGGGGGAGTGAACATTCAGTACTTC	CASSLGGVNIQYF
TRBV18	TRBJ2-1	TRBD1	NA	TGTGCCAGCTCACCTCGACAGGGTAGCCATGAGCAGTTCTTC	CASSPRQGSHEQFF
TRBV6-1	TRBJ2-7	NA	NA	TGTGCCAGCACCCAGACTGTTTTCTCCTACGAGCAGTACTTC	CASTQTVFSYEQYF
TRBV20-1	TRBJ2-3	NA	many	TGCAGTGCTAGAGATCAAGGGCTAGCTTCAGATACGCAGTATTTT	CSARDQGLASDTQYF
TRBV18	TRBJ2-2	TRBD1	many	TGTGCCAGCTCGACAGGGTACACCGGGGAGCTGTTTTTT	CASSTGYTGELFF
TRBV28	TRBJ2-5	NA	few	TGTGCCACCCAGGGTTGGGAGACCCAGTACTTC	CATQGWETQYF
TRBV7-9	TRBJ1-2	NA	many	TGTGCCAGCAGCTTATCTCTGGAAGGCTACACCTTC	CASSLSLEGYTF
TRBV5-1	TRBJ1-2	NA	few	TGCGCCAGCAGCTTGTCTCCGCACTCTAACTATGGCTACACCTTC	CASSLSPHSNYGYTF
TRBV4-3	TRBJ2-5	NA	few	TGCGCCAGCAGCCAAGATGTTTCTAGCGTGGAGACCCAGTACTTC	CASSQDVSSVETQYF
TRBV3-1	TRBJ2-7	NA	few	TGTGCCAGCTCCGCCTACGAGCAGTACTTC	CASSAYEQYF
TRBV6-5	TRBJ2-2	NA	NA	TGTGCCAGCAGTTACTTGGCGGTTTGGGAGCTGTTTTTT	CASSYLAVWELFF
TRBV29-1	TRBJ1-1	NA	few	TGCAGCGTCAAGACCCAGAACACTGAAGCTTTCTTT	CSVKTQNTEAFF
TRBV15	TRBJ1-1	NA	few	TGTGCCACCAGTCCCGACTATACCCCAGCTGAAGCTTTCTTT	CATSPDYTPAEAFF
TRBV5-1	TRBJ2-4	TRBD1	NA	TGCGCCAGCAGGGGGGACAGCAGCCTGGAGGCCAAAAACATTCAGTACTTC	CASRGDSSLEAKNIQYF
TRBV29-1	TRBJ2-7	TRBD2	few	TGCAGCGTTGCCACTAGCGGACCCCTAGACGAGCAGTACTTC	CSVATSGPLDEQYF
TRBV20-1	TRBJ2-4	NA	once	TGCAGTGCCCGGACGAGAGCCAAAAACATTCAGTACTTC	CSARTRAKNIQYF